This TCR beta chain was captured by sequencing in a study of naive and memory T cell subsets. The CDR3 is made up of 14 amino acids. V shed 4 bases and J shed 0 bases, with 9 bases lying between them. Germline values: CDR1 GTSNPN, CDR2 SVGIG (reference sequence). Findings of the study overall: Over 95% of naive TCR sequences appeared only once after error correction, unlike memory subsets. Clonotypes here are unpaired alpha or beta chain sequences. Naive repertoires, especially CD8, held a few larger clonotypes, possibly memory cells re-expressing CD45RA.

Both TRBC1 and TRBC2 were covered by a beta constant-region primer of two equimolar oligonucleotides. Ligated cDNA was amplified by four rounds of PCR with nested alpha and beta constant-region primers and SP2. An oligonucleotide with the SP2 primer and a 12-nucleotide UMI was ligated to the cDNA 3' end. MiXCR was run by TCRdb on the UMI-ligation and nested PCR reads, yielding one entry per CDR3 protein. The profile shows roughly 100,000 distinct CDR3 sequences, around 15% of them singletons. As concerns this clonotype: Its antigen is not known.

Sequential positive selection took CD4 T cells first, then CD8 T cells. This sequence joins TRBV30 and TRBJ2-2; D unresolved. The sequenced sample consisted of naive CD8+ T cells from blood. The receptor comes from a human donor in good health. CDR3 in amino acids: CAWTRGSNTGELFF. CDR3 coding DNA: TGTGCCTGGACCCGTGGCTCGAACACCGGGGAGCTGTTTTTT.